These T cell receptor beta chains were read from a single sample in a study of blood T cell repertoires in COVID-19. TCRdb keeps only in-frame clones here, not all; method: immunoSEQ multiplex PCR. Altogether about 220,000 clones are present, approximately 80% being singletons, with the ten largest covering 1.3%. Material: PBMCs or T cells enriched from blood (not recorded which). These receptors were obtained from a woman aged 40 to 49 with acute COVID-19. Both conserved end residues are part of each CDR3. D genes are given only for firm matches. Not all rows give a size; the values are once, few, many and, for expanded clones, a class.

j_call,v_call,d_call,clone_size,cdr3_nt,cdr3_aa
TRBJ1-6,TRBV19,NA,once,TGTGCCAGTAGCGTGCGGGACTCACCCCTCCACTTT,CASSVRDSPLHF
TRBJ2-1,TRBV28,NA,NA,TGTGCCAGCAGTACACTCGGAGCTTACAATGAGCAGTTCTTC,CASSTLGAYNEQFF
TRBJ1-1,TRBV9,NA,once,TGTGCCAGCAGCGTAGGCGGGGGAGCGGGCACTGAAGCTTTCTTT,CASSVGGGAGTEAFF
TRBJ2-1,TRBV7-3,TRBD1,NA,TGTGCCAGCAGCACCCCGACAGGGGGCAATCGGAGCAATGAGCAGTTCTTC,CASSTPTGGNRSNEQFF
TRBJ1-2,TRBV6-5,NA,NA,TGTGCCAGCAGTAAGACATCCTATGGCTACACCTTC,CASSKTSYGYTF
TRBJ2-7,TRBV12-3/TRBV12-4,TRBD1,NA,TGTGCCAGCAGTCCTACAGGGGTGGGCGAGCAGTACTTC,CASSPTGVGEQYF
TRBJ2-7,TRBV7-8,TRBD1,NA,TGTGCCAGCAGCCCTACTGGACAGGCCGGTGGGGAGCAGTACTTC,CASSPTGQAGGEQYF
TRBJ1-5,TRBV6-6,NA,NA,TGTGCCAGCAGTCGGAACAGGGAGAAGGACGGCAATCAGCCCCAGCATTTT,CASSRNREKDGNQPQHF
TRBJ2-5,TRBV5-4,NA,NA,TGTGCCAGCAGCTTGGGGCGGAACCAAGAGACCCAGTACTTC,CASSLGRNQETQYF
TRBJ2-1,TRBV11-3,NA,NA,TGTGCCAGCGGCAGCTCCTACAATGAGCAGTTCTTC,CASGSSYNEQFF
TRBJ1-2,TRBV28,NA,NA,TGTGCCAGCAGCCTTGACAGTAACTATGGCTACACCTTC,CASSLDSNYGYTF
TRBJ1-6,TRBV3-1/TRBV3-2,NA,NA,TGTGCCAGCAGCCAAGGAAACCGGAATTCACCCCTCCACTTT,CASSQGNRNSPLHF
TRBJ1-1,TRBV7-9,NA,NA,TGTGCCAGCAGCTCCCTACAGGCAACTGAAGCTTTCTTT,CASSSLQATEAFF
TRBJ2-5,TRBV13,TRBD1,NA,TGTGCCAGCAGCTTTCGGGGGACAGGGAAAGAGACCCAGTACTTC,CASSFRGTGKETQYF
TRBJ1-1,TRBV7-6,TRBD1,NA,TGTGCCAGCAGCTATCGGACAGGAACTGAAGCTTTCTTT,CASSYRTGTEAFF
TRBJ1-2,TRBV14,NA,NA,TGTGCCAGCAGCCAAGAGCGGGGGAACTATGGCTACACCTTC,CASSQERGNYGYTF
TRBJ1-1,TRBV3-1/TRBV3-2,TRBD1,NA,TGTGCCAGCAGCCCCGGGACAGGGGATTACACTGAAGCTTTCTTT,CASSPGTGDYTEAFF
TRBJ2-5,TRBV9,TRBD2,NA,TGTGCCAGCAGCGCCGACCGGTTGCGGGGGTCCCAAGAGACCCAGTACTTC,CASSADRLRGSQETQYF
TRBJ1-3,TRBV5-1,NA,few,TGCGCCAGCAGCTTGGGGACAGATGGAAACACCATATATTTT,CASSLGTDGNTIYF
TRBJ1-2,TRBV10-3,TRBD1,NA,TGTGCCATCACTTCGACAGGGGGTGGCTACACCTTC,CAITSTGGGYTF
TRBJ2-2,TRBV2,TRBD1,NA,TGTGCCAGCAGTGGACAGGGTATCACCGGGGAGCTGTTTTTT,CASSGQGITGELFF
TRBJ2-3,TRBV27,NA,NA,TGTGCCAGCAGTTTACTTTCCACAGATACGCAGTATTTT,CASSLLSTDTQYF
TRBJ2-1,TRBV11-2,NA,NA,TGTGCCAGCAGCACCCCCCTGTCGGACAATGAGCAGTTCTTC,CASSTPLSDNEQFF
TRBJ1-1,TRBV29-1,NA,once,TGCAGCGTTTCACAGGGGAACACTGAAGCTTTCTTT,CSVSQGNTEAFF
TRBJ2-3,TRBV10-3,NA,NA,TGTGCCATCAGTGAATGGGGACTCAGCACAGATACGCAGTATTTT,CAISEWGLSTDTQYF
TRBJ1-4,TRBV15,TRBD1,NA,TGTGCCACCAGCAGGAGGGACAGGGGCCGGGAAAAACTGTTTTTT,CATSRRDRGREKLFF
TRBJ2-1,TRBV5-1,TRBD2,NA,TGCGCCAGCAGGACTAGCGGGAGATACAATGAGCAGTTCTTC,CASRTSGRYNEQFF
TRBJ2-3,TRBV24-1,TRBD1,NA,TGTGCCACCAGTGGGGGACAGGGGTCAGATACGCAGTATTTT,CATSGGQGSDTQYF
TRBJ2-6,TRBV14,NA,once,TGTGCCAGCAGCCAAGTGGGGCACTCTGGGGCCAACGTCCTGACTTTC,CASSQVGHSGANVLTF
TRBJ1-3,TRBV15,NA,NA,TGTGCCACCAGCAGAGATCGGGGAAACACCATATATTTT,CATSRDRGNTIYF
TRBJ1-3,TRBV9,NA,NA,TGTGCCAGCAGCCCGAGAAGGGGAATCTCTGGAAACACCATATATTTT,CASSPRRGISGNTIYF
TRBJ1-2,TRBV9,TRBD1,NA,TGTGCCAGCAGCGTTTCCCCGGGACAGGGGGATCCTAACTATGGCTACACCTTC,CASSVSPGQGDPNYGYTF
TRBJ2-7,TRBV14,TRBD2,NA,TGTGCCAGCAGCCAAGTCCTAGCGGGAGCGCTCCACGAGCAGTACTTC,CASSQVLAGALHEQYF
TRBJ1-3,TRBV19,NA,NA,TGTGCCAGTAGTATAGCCAGGCAGAGAAACACCATATATTTT,CASSIARQRNTIYF
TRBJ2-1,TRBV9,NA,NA,TGTGCCAGCAGCTCACTAGGCGGCTTCTCCTACAATGAGCAGTTCTTC,CASSSLGGFSYNEQFF
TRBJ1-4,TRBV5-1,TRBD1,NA,TGCGCCAGCAGCGCGGGACAGGGGGGCCGCAATGAAAAACTGTTTTTT,CASSAGQGGRNEKLFF
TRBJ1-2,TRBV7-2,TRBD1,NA,TGTGCCAGCAGCTTAGAGAGTCAGGGGGCGCATGGCTACACCTTC,CASSLESQGAHGYTF
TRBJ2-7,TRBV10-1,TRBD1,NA,TGCGCCAGCAGTTCCGGGACAGGGAGTCCTCACGAGCAGTACTTC,CASSSGTGSPHEQYF
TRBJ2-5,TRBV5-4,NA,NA,TGTGCCAGCAGCTTATCAGTCAATGGCGGAGAGACCCAGTACTTC,CASSLSVNGGETQYF
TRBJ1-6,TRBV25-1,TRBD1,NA,TGTGCCAGCAGTGAAACGGACAGGGGAGGGTCACCCCTCCACTTT,CASSETDRGGSPLHF
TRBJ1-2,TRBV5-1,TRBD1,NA,TGCGCCAGCAGCGGGGACAGGGGGGAAGGTGGCTACACCTTC,CASSGDRGEGGYTF
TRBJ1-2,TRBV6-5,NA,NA,TGTGCCAGCAGTTACTCGGTCAACGGGGGGTATGGCTACACCTTC,CASSYSVNGGYGYTF
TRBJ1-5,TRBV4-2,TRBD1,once,TGTGCCAGCAGCCAAGAGACGACAGGGGGCTATCAGCCCCAGCATTTT,CASSQETTGGYQPQHF
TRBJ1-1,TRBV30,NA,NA,TGTGCCTGGACTCAGACAGGATTGAACACTGAAGCTTTCTTT,CAWTQTGLNTEAFF
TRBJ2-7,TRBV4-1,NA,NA,TGCGCCAGCAGCCAAGATGGACTCTCCTACGAGCAGTACTTC,CASSQDGLSYEQYF
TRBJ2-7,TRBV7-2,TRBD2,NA,TGTGCCAGCAGCCGGACTAGCGGGACTCTCACCTACGAGCAGTACTTC,CASSRTSGTLTYEQYF
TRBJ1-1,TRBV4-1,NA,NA,TGCGCCAGCAGCCAAGATCGGGGTATGAACACTGAAGCTTTCTTT,CASSQDRGMNTEAFF
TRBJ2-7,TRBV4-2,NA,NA,TGTGCCAGCAGCCACGGTATAGCGGCTACCTACGAGCAGTACTTC,CASSHGIAATYEQYF